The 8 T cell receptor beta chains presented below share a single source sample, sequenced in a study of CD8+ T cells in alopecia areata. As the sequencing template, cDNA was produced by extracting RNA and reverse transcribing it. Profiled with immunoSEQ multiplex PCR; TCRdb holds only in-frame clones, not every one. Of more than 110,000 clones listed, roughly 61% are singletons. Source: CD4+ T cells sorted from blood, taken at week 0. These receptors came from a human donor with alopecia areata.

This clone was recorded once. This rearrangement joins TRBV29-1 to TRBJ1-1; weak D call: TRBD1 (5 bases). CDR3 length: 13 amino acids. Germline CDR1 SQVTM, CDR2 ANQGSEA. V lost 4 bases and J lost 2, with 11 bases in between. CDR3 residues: CSVVSGANTEAFF. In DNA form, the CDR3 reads TGCAGCGTTGTGAGCGGGGCCAACACTGAAGCTTTCTTT.

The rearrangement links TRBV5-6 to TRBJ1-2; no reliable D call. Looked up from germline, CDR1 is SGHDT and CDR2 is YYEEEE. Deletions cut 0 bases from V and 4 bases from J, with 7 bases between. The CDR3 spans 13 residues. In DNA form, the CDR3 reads TGTGCCAGCAGCTTGGGGGGAATCTATGGCTACACCTTC. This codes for CASSLGGIYGYTF.

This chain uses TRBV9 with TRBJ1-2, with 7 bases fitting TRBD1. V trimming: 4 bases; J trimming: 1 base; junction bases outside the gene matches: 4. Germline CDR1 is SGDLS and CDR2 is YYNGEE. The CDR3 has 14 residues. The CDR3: CASSPGDSNYGYTF. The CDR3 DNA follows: TGTGCCAGCAGCCCGGGGGACAGTAACTATGGCTACACCTTC. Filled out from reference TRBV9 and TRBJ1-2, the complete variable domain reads DSGVTQTPKHLITATGQRVTLRCSPRSGDLSVYWYQQSLDQGLQFLIQYYNGEERAKGNILERFSAQQFPDLHSELNLSSLELGDSALYFCASSPGDSNYGYTFGSGTRLTVV.

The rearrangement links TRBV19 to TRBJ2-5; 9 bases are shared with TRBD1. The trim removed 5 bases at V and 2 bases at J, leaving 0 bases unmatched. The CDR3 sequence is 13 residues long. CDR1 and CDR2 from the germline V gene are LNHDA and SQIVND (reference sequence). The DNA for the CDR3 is TGTGCCAGTAGTGACAGGGGGCAAGAGACCCAGTACTTC. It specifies CASSDRGQETQYF.

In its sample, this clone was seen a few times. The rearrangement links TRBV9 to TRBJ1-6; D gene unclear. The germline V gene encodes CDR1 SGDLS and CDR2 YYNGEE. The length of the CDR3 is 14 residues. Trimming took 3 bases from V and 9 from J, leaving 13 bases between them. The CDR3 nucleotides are TGTGCCAGCAGCGGAGGACGGCCTTCTTCACCCCTCCACTTT. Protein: CASSGGRPSSPLHF.

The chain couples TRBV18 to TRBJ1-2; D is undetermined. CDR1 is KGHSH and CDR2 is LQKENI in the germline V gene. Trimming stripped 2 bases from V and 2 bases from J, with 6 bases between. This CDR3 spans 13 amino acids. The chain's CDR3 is CASSPSENYGYTF. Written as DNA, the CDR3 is TGTGCCAGCTCACCATCGGAGAACTATGGCTACACCTTC.

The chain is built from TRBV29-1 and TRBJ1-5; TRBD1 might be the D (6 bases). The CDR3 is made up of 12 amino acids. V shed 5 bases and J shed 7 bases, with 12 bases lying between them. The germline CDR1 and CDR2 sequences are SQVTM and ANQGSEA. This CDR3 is CSVRRGHQPQHF. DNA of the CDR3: TGCAGCGTTCGAAGGGGACACCAGCCCCAGCATTTT.

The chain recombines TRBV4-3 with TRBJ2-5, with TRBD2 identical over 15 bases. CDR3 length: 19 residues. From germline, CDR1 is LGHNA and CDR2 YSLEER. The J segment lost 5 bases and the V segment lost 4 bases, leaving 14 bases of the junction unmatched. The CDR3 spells CASSPDGPGLAGGSETQYF. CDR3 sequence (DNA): TGCGCCAGCAGCCCGGACGGTCCGGGACTAGCGGGAGGTTCGGAGACCCAGTACTTC.